These 8 T cell receptor beta chains share one sample of origin, sequenced in a study of blood T cell repertoires in COVID-19. Measured with immunoSEQ multiplex PCR; TCRdb has only the in-frame clones, and not every one. The sample has 150,000 to 200,000 clones; 78% are singletons. Sequenced sample: peripheral blood. The receptors stem from a woman of 80 years or more with acute or convalescent COVID-19.

This chain joins TRBV28 and TRBJ1-5; unclear D gene. Germline V gives CDR1 MDHEN, CDR2 SYDVKM. This CDR3 contains 12 residues. V was trimmed by 3 bases and J by 3 bases, leaving 3 bases between them. CDR3 bases: TGTGCCAGCAGTTTGGCCAATCAGCCCCAGCATTTT. Its translation: CASSLANQPQHF.

This clone is a singleton in its sample. The chain uses TRBV6-6 and TRBJ1-1, with 7 bases matching TRBD1. CDR1 and CDR2 from the germline V gene are MNHNY and SVGAGI (reference sequence). J was trimmed by 6 bases and V by 7 bases; bases with no gene match: 14. CDR3 length: 15 residues. Here the CDR3 reads CASIPGDSRGSEAFF. As DNA, the CDR3 is TGTGCCAGCATTCCCGGGGACAGTCGTGGGTCTGAAGCTTTCTTT.

The chain carries TRBV4-1 and TRBJ1-5, with TRBD1 matching over 8 bases. V shed 0 bases, J shed 7 bases, and the junction held 11 bases outside the gene matches. This CDR3 has 17 amino acids. Germline V gene lookup returns CDR1 MGHRA and CDR2 YSYEKL. This CDR3 reads CASSQDIPDRARQPQHF. The CDR3, as DNA: TGCGCCAGCAGCCAAGATATCCCGGACAGGGCTCGGCAGCCCCAGCATTTT.

V usage is TRBV6-5 and J usage is TRBJ2-7, with 8 bases matching TRBD2. V trimming: 4 bases; J trimming: 4 bases; junction bases outside the gene matches: 9. The length of the CDR3 is 15 residues. Germline CDR1 and CDR2: MNHEY and SVGAGI. Here the CDR3 DNA reads TGTGCCAGCAGTTCTCCGGGACTAGTGGGGTACGAGCAGTACTTC. Its translation: CASSSPGLVGYEQYF.

The gene calls are TRBV7-9 and TRBJ1-3; D not resolved. The CDR3 totals 13 residues. With 5 bases removed from V and 4 bases from J, the gap between germline ends came to 9 bases. Germline-derived CDR1 and CDR2 are SEHNR and FQNEAQ (reference sequence). This CDR3 reads CASSQTEGNTIYF. CDR3 in DNA: TGTGCCAGCAGCCAAACGGAGGGAAACACCATATATTTT. Based on the CDR3 plus reference TRBV7-9 and TRBJ1-3, the full variable domain is DTGVSQNPRHKITKRGQNVTFRCDPISEHNRLYWYRQTLGQGPEFLTYFQNEAQLEKSRLLSDRFSAERPKGSFSTLEIQRTEQGDSAMYLCASSQTEGNTIYFGEGSWLTVV.

This sequence joins TRBV7-3 and TRBJ2-1; 10 positions agree with TRBD2. CDR3 length: 16 residues. The trim removed 4 bases at V and 0 bases at J, leaving 3 bases unmatched. CDR1 is SGHTA, CDR2 FQGTGA, per germline. CDR3 sequence: CASSSAGGSSYNEQFF. CDR3 sequence (DNA): TGTGCCAGCAGCTCAGCGGGAGGGAGCTCCTACAATGAGCAGTTCTTC.

This clone turned up a few times. V is TRBV7-3 and J is TRBJ1-4; D not certain. Trimming removed 1 base at V and 5 bases at J, with 11 bases between. CDR3 length: 15 amino acids. In germline, CDR1 is SGHTA, CDR2 FQGTGA. The CDR3 protein is CASSLMGGPNEKLFF. In DNA, the CDR3 is TGTGCCAGCAGCTTAATGGGAGGCCCCAATGAAAAACTGTTTTTT.

This chain uses TRBV18 with TRBJ2-1; 10 bases align to TRBD2. The length of the CDR3 is 15 residues. Germline loops: CDR1 KGHSH, CDR2 LQKENI. The V and J ends lost 4 bases and 1 base, in that order; junction bases with no gene match: 1. DNA of the CDR3: TGTGCCAGCTCACAGCGGGAGGGGTCCTACAATGAGCAGTTCTTC. This encodes CASSQREGSYNEQFF.